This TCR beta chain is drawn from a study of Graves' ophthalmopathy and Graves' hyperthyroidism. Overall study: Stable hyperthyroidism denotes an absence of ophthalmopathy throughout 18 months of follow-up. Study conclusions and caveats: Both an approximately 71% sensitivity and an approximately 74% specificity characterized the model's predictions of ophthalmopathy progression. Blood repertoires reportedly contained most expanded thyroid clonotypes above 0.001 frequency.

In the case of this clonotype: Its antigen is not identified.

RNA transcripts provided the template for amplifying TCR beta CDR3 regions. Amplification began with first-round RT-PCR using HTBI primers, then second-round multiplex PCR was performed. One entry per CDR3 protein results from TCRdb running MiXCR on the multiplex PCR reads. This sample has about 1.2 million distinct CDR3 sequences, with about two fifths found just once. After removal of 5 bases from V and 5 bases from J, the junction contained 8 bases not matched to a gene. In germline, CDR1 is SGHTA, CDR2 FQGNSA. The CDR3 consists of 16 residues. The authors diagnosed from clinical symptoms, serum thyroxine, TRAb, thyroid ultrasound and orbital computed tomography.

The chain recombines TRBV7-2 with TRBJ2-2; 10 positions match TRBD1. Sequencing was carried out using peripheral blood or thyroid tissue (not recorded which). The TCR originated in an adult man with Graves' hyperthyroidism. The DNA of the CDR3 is TGTGCCAGCAGCGTAGAGGGACAGGGGCGGACCGGGGAGCTGTTTTTT. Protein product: CASSVEGQGRTGELFF.